This T cell receptor beta chain emerged from a study of blood T cells in healthy people across ages. Alongside a J-beta primer mix, a sample-barcoded 5' primer served in a second PCR lasting roughly 6 to 12 cycles. TCRdb reprocessed the 5' RACE reads via MiXCR and lists one record per CDR3 protein. The data show about 620,000 distinct CDR3 sequences, 20% to 25% seen once. About this clonotype itself: Its antigen is not known.

Study conclusions and caveats: Long-lived donors had more naive CD4+ cells and higher diversity than aged donors. Leaving the PBMCs unsorted stopped any conclusive comparison of naive versus antigen-experienced cells.

Germline V gives CDR1 DFQATT, CDR2 SNEGSKA (reference sequence). The CDR3 contains 14 residues. Trimming removed 6 bases at V and 1 base at J, with 16 bases between. V is TRBV20-1 and J is TRBJ2-7; D possibly corresponds to TRBD2 (5 bases). Sequenced input: blood. The TCR was taken from a man aged 65 to 79 in good health. The CDR3 nucleotides read TGCAGTGCCGGACGGGATGAGGCATCCTACGAGCAGTACTTC. It is translated as CSAGRDEASYEQYF.